This T cell receptor beta chain was obtained from a study of cytomegalovirus exposure and HLA in healthy donors. Study results and limitations: Accurate prediction of most subjects' HLA-A and HLA-B alleles from TCR beta sequences was reported. Several of the most significant clusters appeared, in a later analysis, to be linked to common viral pathogens.

For this clone: What it binds is unknown.

Samples came from healthy bone marrow donors. Nominal health characterized the donors when sampled, though unrecorded immune exposures were likely. The PCR ran on 60 Vbeta and 13 Jbeta primers. Profiled with immunoSEQ multiplex PCR; TCRdb holds only in-frame clones, not every one. The sample table includes 150,000 or so clones. The TCR sequence derives from a woman aged 45-65 years in good health and CMV-seronegative. The sample consisted of PBMCs.

The CDR3 spells CASSQAGGNTEAFF. CDR3 bases: TGTGCCAGCAGCCAAGCGGGGGGAAACACTGAAGCTTTCTTT. The chain is built from TRBV4-2 and TRBJ1-1; possible D gene TRBD1, 5 bases. CDR3 size: 14 residues. V lost 1 base to trimming and J lost 2 bases, with 8 bases between them. Germline V CDR1 and CDR2: LGHNA, YNFKEQ.